This T cell receptor beta chain was sequenced in a study of shared clonotypes between healthy human individuals. For the study at large: The composition of the donors was a couple of women and a few men aged 18 to 49. Study-wide results and limits: A small donor pool kept down the genetic and exposure-history diversity that was represented.

About this clone itself: Its antigen is unknown.

Germline CDR1 SGHVS, CDR2 FQNEAQ. The CDR3 runs to 15 residues. V was pared by 4 bases and J by 1 base, with 13 bases between. As defined, naive CD8 cells were CD45RO-negative and positively selected for CCR7, with terminally differentiated effector memory CD45RA+ cells excluded. Caucasian adults living in Nashville, Tennessee, provided all samples. Each subset's genomic DNA was shared equally among a number of immunoSEQ plates. The protocol was immunoSEQ multiplex PCR, while the TCRdb copy is restricted to in-frame clones and leaves out a portion. Of some 2 million clones in the sample, less than 95% were seen once.

This sequence joins TRBV7-8 and TRBJ2-5, with D uncertain. The receptor comes from a man aged 18 to 30 in good health. Sequenced material: naive CD8+ T cells sorted from blood. The CDR3 is CASSYRDWPQETQYF. CDR3 sequence (DNA): TGTGCCAGCAGCTACCGAGACTGGCCCCAAGAGACCCAGTACTTC.